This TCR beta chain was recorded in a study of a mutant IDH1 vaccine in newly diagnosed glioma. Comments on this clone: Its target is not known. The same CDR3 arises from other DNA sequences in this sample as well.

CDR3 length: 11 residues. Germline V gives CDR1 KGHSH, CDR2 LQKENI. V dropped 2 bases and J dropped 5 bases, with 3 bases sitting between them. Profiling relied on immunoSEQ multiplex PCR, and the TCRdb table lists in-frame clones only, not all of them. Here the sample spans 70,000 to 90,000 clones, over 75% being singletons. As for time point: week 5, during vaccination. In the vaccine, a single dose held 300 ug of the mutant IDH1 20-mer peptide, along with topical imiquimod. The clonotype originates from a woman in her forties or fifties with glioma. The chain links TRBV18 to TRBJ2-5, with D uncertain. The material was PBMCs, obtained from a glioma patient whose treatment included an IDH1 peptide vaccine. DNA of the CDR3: TGTGCCAGCTCACCAAGGGAGACCCAGTACTTC. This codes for CASSPRETQYF. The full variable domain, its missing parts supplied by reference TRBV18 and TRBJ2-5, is NAGVMQNPRHLVRRRGQEARLRCSPMKGHSHVYWYRQLPEEGLKFMVYLQKENIIDESGMPKERFSAEFPKEGPSILRIQQVVRGDSAAYFCASSPRETQYFGPGTRLLVL.